The rows below give T cell receptor beta chains drawn from one sample of a study of shared clonotypes between healthy human individuals. Clones were read by immunoSEQ multiplex PCR, and TCRdb kept only the in-frame ones, dropping some. Of about 300,000 clones in the sample, around 74% are singletons; the top ten hold about a tenth. What was sequenced was memory CD4+ T cells sorted from blood. The receptors derive from a man aged 30-40 years in good health. Both conserved end residues are part of each CDR3. The D gene is left open where the match is weak. Clone size, where shown, is once, few, many, or a class for clones that have expanded.

size	D	V	J	DNA	CDR3
.	.	TRBV7-2	TRBJ2-7	TGTGCCAGCAGCATGAACTACGAGCAGTACTTC	CASSMNYEQYF
.	.	TRBV7-9	TRBJ2-7	TGTGCCAGCACCCAGGGTGGCCTAGCCTACGAGCAGTACTTC	CASTQGGLAYEQYF
.	.	TRBV10-3	TRBJ2-7	TGTGCCATCAGTGCGCCCCCGGGGTTAAAGTACGAGCAGTACTTC	CAISAPPGLKYEQYF
few	.	TRBV19	TRBJ2-1	TGTGCCAGTAGTGCACGATATGACTCCTACAATGAGCAGTTCTTC	CASSARYDSYNEQFF
.	.	TRBV18	TRBJ2-7	TGTGCCAGCTCCCGAATCGCCACAGACGAGCAGTACTTC	CASSRIATDEQYF
.	.	TRBV28	TRBJ1-2	TGTGCCAGCAGTTTAGGCAGGCATAACTATGGCTACACCTTC	CASSLGRHNYGYTF
.	.	TRBV11-2	TRBJ2-5	TGTGCCAGCAGCTTAGAGACAAACTATGAGACCCAGTACTTC	CASSLETNYETQYF
few	TRBD2	TRBV27	TRBJ2-5	TGTGCCAGCAGTAGCCTAGCGGGAGGGAAAGAGACCCAGTACTTC	CASSSLAGGKETQYF
many	TRBD1	TRBV28	TRBJ2-5	TGTGCCAGCAGTGAAGGGACAGGGGAGACCCAGTACTTC	CASSEGTGETQYF
.	.	TRBV5-1	TRBJ2-1	TGCGCCAGCAGCTTGGGAGGCCTCAATGAGCAGTTCTTC	CASSLGGLNEQFF
.	.	TRBV29-1	TRBJ2-3	TGCAGCGTTGGGATCACCACAGATACGCAGTATTTT	CSVGITTDTQYF
few	.	TRBV5-4	TRBJ2-7	TGTGCCAGCAGCTTGGGACAGCTCTACGAGCAGTACTTC	CASSLGQLYEQYF
.	.	TRBV30	TRBJ1-3	TGTGCCTGGAGTGTACTACTCGGAAACACCATATATTTT	CAWSVLLGNTIYF
.	.	TRBV4-1	TRBJ2-2	TGCGCCAGCAGCCAAGATAGAGGGGAGCAGGGACGGCGCACCGGGGAGCTGTTTTTT	CASSQDRGEQGRRTGELFF
.	.	TRBV9	TRBJ2-1	TGTGCCAGCAGCGCCAAGCTAGGGCACAATGAGCAGTTCTTC	CASSAKLGHNEQFF
.	.	TRBV7-2	TRBJ1-1	TGTGCCAGCAGCCAGAACGGACCGCTAGGCGAAGCTTTCTTT	CASSQNGPLGEAFF
.	TRBD2	TRBV29-1	TRBJ2-1	TGCAGCGTTAAGCGGGAGGGCCTAGGGTGGCAGTTCTTC	CSVKREGLGWQFF
.	TRBD2	TRBV7-9	TRBJ2-5	TGTGCCAGCAGCTTAGGGCTGCGGGAGGCAGGGGAGACCCAGTACTTC	CASSLGLREAGETQYF
.	TRBD2	TRBV5-1	TRBJ2-7	TGCGCCAGCAGGGGGTCGGTAGCGGGAGTAAACGACGAGCAGTACTTC	CASRGSVAGVNDEQYF
few	TRBD2	TRBV15	TRBJ2-3	TGTGCCACCAGCAGGTCTAGCGGCGGCACAGATACGCAGTATTTT	CATSRSSGGTDTQYF
.	.	TRBV4-2	TRBJ1-4	TGTGCCAGCAGCCAGAGGGATCCAACTAATGAAAAACTGTTTTTT	CASSQRDPTNEKLFF
few	.	TRBV2	TRBJ2-1	TGTGCCAGCAGTTTAACAGAAAACCAGTTCTTC	CASSLTENQFF
.	TRBD2	TRBV10-2	TRBJ2-3	TGCGCCAGCCGGGGGACTAGCGGAAGGTCTAGCACAGATACGCAGTATTTT	CASRGTSGRSSTDTQYF
many	.	TRBV7-8	TRBJ1-5	TGTGCCAGCAGCTTTTCGGGGGATCAGCCCCAGCATTTT	CASSFSGDQPQHF